These 10 T cell receptor beta chains were all obtained from the same sample, sequenced in a study of beta chain features in type 1 diabetes. Sequencing targeted expressed TCRB transcripts, as all isolated RNA had been reverse transcribed. The method was immunoSEQ multiplex PCR; TCRdb's version includes in-frame clones alone and lacks a portion of them. The sample has some 25,000 clones; over 60% are singletons. Source material: Tregs from blood. All receptors derive from a woman in her thirties or forties in good health.

The chain employs TRBV7-6 and TRBJ2-6, with a tentative D call TRBD2 (6 bases). CDR3 length equals 15 residues. The germline V and J ends were trimmed by 3 bases and 0 bases, with 6 bases remaining between them. CDR1 and CDR2 from the germline V gene are SGHVS and FNYEAQ. The CDR3 DNA follows: TGTGCCAGCAGCTTGCGGGGCTCTGGGGCCAACGTCCTGACTTTC. Its translation: CASSLRGSGANVLTF.

The chain recombines TRBV5-1 with TRBJ2-1, with 11 bases lining up with TRBD2. CDR3 length: 15 amino acids. V lost 4 bases, J lost 4 bases, and 4 bases stayed unmatched. In germline, CDR1 is SGHRS, CDR2 YFSETQ. CDR3: CASSPWTSGYNEQFF. The CDR3 nucleotides read TGCGCCAGCAGCCCCTGGACTAGCGGGTACAATGAGCAGTTCTTC. The variable domain in full, with the rest retrieved from reference TRBV5-1 and TRBJ2-1, is KAGVTQTPRYLIKTRGQQVTLSCSPISGHRSVSWYQQTPGQGLQFLFEYFSETQRNKGNFPGRFSGRQFSNSRSEMNVSTLELGDSALYLCASSPWTSGYNEQFFGPGTRLTVL.

The chain is built from TRBV18 and TRBJ1-2; TRBD1 matches 9 bases. V was pared by 3 bases and J by 4 bases, with 9 bases of the junction left unmatched. Germline values: CDR1 KGHSH, CDR2 LQKENI. This CDR3 contains 16 residues. The CDR3 loop is CASSPDTRTGAYGYTF. The DNA of the CDR3 is TGTGCCAGCTCACCGGACACCCGGACAGGGGCCTATGGCTACACCTTC.

V and J are TRBV5-1 and TRBJ1-2; D is unresolved. The V gene's germline CDR1 is SGHRS and CDR2 YFSETQ. This CDR3 has 15 amino acids. V was shortened by 1 base and J by 2 bases, with 12 bases between the two germline ends. The CDR3 here is CASSLRRVPNYGYTF. CDR3 DNA sequence: TGCGCCAGCAGCTTGCGGCGGGTTCCAAACTATGGCTACACCTTC. The full variable domain, rest sourced from reference TRBV5-1 and TRBJ1-2, is KAGVTQTPRYLIKTRGQQVTLSCSPISGHRSVSWYQQTPGQGLQFLFEYFSETQRNKGNFPGRFSGRQFSNSRSEMNVSTLELGDSALYLCASSLRRVPNYGYTFGSGTRLTVV.

The chain couples TRBV11-1 to TRBJ2-3; a weak D match, TRBD2 (7 bases). Germline CDR1 reads SGHAT; CDR2 reads FQDESV (reference sequence). The CDR3 is made up of 15 amino acids. V was trimmed by 5 bases and J by 5 bases, leaving 17 bases between them. The CDR3 DNA follows: TGTGCCAGCAGCGCCGCGGGGGCGCAGGGAGATACGCAGTATTTT. Encoded protein: CASSAAGAQGDTQYF. The full variable domain, completed using reference TRBV11-1 and TRBJ2-3, is EAEVAQSPRYKITEKSQAVAFWCDPISGHATLYWYRQILGQGPELLVQFQDESVVDDSQLPKDRFSAERLKGVDSTLKIQPAELGDSAMYLCASSAAGAQGDTQYFGPGTRLTVL.

The chain combines TRBV27 with TRBJ2-2, with 8 bases fitting TRBD1. Per germline, CDR1 MNHEY and CDR2 SMNVEV (reference sequence). Trimming took 7 bases from V and 6 from J; bases not matched to a gene: 16. The CDR3 runs to 17 residues. The CDR3 protein is CASNNRTGLYYAGELFF. Here the CDR3 DNA reads TGTGCCAGCAATAATCGGACAGGGCTTTACTACGCCGGGGAGCTGTTTTTT.

The chain uses TRBV23-1 and TRBJ2-7; D gene uncertain. TRBV23-1 is designated an ORF whose function remains uncertain. Trimming took 2 bases from V and 0 from J, leaving 17 bases between them. The CDR3 runs to 17 residues. CDR3 bases: TGCGCCAGCAGTCAAACGCCCGGAAGACAAAGCTCCTACGAGCAGTACTTC. It is translated as CASSQTPGRQSSYEQYF.

This clone has more than one count but fewer than ten. V and J are TRBV9 and TRBJ1-1; TRBD1 matches at 8 bases. Germline CDR1 reads SGDLS; CDR2 reads YYNGEE. CDR3 length: 16 residues. J was trimmed by 0 bases and V by 0 bases; bases with no gene match: 4. The DNA for the CDR3 is TGTGCCAGCAGCGTAGGGACAGGGTTACTGAACACTGAAGCTTTCTTT. This sequence encodes CASSVGTGLLNTEAFF.

The table lists this clone with a few counts. This chain's CDR3 is CAIANTGELFF. For the CDR3, the DNA is TGTGCGATAGCTAACACCGGGGAGCTGTTTTTT. The J gene is TRBJ2-2, the V gene TRBV10-3, with no clear D. CDR1 is ENHRY and CDR2 is SYGVKD in the germline V gene. The CDR3 is 11 amino acids.

This clone was seen a few times. J is TRBJ2-4 and V is TRBV5-1; 9 bases map to TRBD1. From germline, CDR1 is SGHRS and CDR2 YFSETQ. With 0 bases clipped from V and 8 bases from J, the junction kept 3 bases outside the gene matches. The CDR3 length is 14 residues. In DNA, the CDR3 is TGCGCCAGCAGCTTGGCCAGGACAGGGGACATTCAGTACTTC. Translation: CASSLARTGDIQYF.